Listed below are T cell receptor beta chains from one sample, sequenced in a study of CD8 T cells in Susac syndrome. TCRdb fed the immunoSEQ multiplex PCR reads into MiXCR, producing one record per CDR3 protein. The table records some 180,000 distinct CDR3 sequences, approximately 93% of them present only once. The sample comprised CD4+ T cells from PBMCs. Every receptor here comes from a human donor in good health. Each CDR3 is given with its conserved first and last residue.

CDR3aa	v_gene	j_gene
CASSFRPRGLDTGELFF	TRBV6-1	TRBJ2-2
CAWSVGGNTIYF	TRBV30	TRBJ1-3
CASSLGRGLSGANVLTF	TRBV5-1	TRBJ2-6
CSVRAGGYQETQYF	TRBV29-1	TRBJ2-5
CASSLWGQGRDEQYF	TRBV5-1	TRBJ2-7
CASTLGGPYNEQFF	TRBV6-2/TRBV6-3	TRBJ2-1
CASSLGRYQETQYF	TRBV7-2	TRBJ2-5
CASSFGDRSSSYNSPLHF	TRBV5-1	TRBJ1-6
CASSSPTSGGVRTQYF	TRBV12-3/TRBV12-4	TRBJ2-5
CASRKVGANVLTF	TRBV6-1	TRBJ2-6
CASTLGRPSHSPLHF	TRBV13	TRBJ1-6
CASSRERGGSSPLHF	TRBV4-2	TRBJ1-6
CSARDGELFF	TRBV20-1	TRBJ2-2
CARSFAAGGVTGELFF	TRBV5-3	TRBJ2-2
CASSSLAYNEQFF	TRBV6-2/TRBV6-3	TRBJ2-1
CASSLDVSTEAFF	TRBV7-9	TRBJ1-1
CASRHQSAGAREQFF	TRBV6-2/TRBV6-3	TRBJ2-1
CASSGSIHTDTQYF	TRBV5-1	TRBJ2-3
CASSSLGGGNTGELFF	TRBV5-4	TRBJ2-2
CASSQQRGVRRYF	TRBV3-1	TRBJ2-7
CSATRTPGRPDTQYF	TRBV20-1	TRBJ2-3
CASRDRVNQPQHF	TRBV6-6	TRBJ1-5
CASSPSQNTEAFF	TRBV12-3/TRBV12-4	TRBJ1-1
CSVGRSGGSYEQYF	TRBV29-1	TRBJ2-7
CASSLGDSSNQPQHF	TRBV5-1	TRBJ1-5
CASSSTGGRETQYF	TRBV7-3	TRBJ2-5
CSVDRGGTGELFF	TRBV29-1	TRBJ2-2
CASSFPGNNSPLHF	TRBV12-3/TRBV12-4	TRBJ1-6
CASTPDGSDEQYF	TRBV12-3/TRBV12-4	TRBJ2-7
CASSSDGRGNTEAFF	TRBV7-9	TRBJ1-1
CASSETGTWRETQYF	TRBV6-1	TRBJ2-5
CASSQRAGGGTQYF	TRBV3-1	TRBJ2-3
CASSLGGETGELFF	TRBV12-3/TRBV12-4	TRBJ2-2
CSVGARGQGTEAFF	TRBV29-1	TRBJ1-1
CASRRGIHNEQFF	TRBV27	TRBJ2-1
CASTSIQGDYGYTF	TRBV5-1	TRBJ1-2
CAIRLDMNTEAFF	TRBV10-3	TRBJ1-1
CASRQGYGYEQFF	TRBV28	TRBJ2-1
CASSYLGPSAEAFF	TRBV6-5	TRBJ1-1
CASSLLAIMNEQFF	TRBV5-1	TRBJ2-1
CATSDLKGDRATGELFF	TRBV24-1	TRBJ2-2
CSVEGLVEAFF	TRBV29-1	TRBJ1-1
CASSQDLPPFANTGELFF	TRBV4-3	TRBJ2-2
CASSLGTSNEKLFF	TRBV5-1	TRBJ1-4
CASSSSLQGSETQYF	TRBV5-1	TRBJ2-5
CASSSRDRGAEQFF	TRBV6-2/TRBV6-3	TRBJ2-1
CASSLEGDTQYF	TRBV12-3/TRBV12-4	TRBJ2-3
CAWGPNTGELFF	TRBV30	TRBJ2-2
CASSFSGGADTQYF	TRBV12-3/TRBV12-4	TRBJ2-3
CASTNRDSYQPQHF	TRBV3-1	TRBJ1-5
CASSGRGNEKLFF	TRBV2	TRBJ1-4
CAISEKRTGETEQYF	TRBV10-3	TRBJ2-7
CASSLTRDREATQYF	TRBV7-9	TRBJ2-5